Included here is one T cell receptor (beta chain) sequence, with context. Profiled with immunoSEQ multiplex PCR; TCRdb holds only in-frame clones, not every one. The sample has around 300,000 clones; 85% to 90% are singletons. The data originate from a study of blood T cell repertoires in COVID-19. Looking at the study overall: Sites across the United States, Italy and Spain contributed samples from acute and convalescent COVID-19. T cells, B-cell-depleted T cells, or PBMCs provided the cDNA or gDNA that served as material.

The TCR originated in a young woman who had recovered from COVID-19. Sequencing was performed on PBMCs or T cells enriched from blood (not recorded which).

The CDR3 nucleotides are TGTGCCTGGATGTCGGACAGGGGCTCCTACAATGAGCAGTTCTTC. Translating gives CAWMSDRGSYNEQFF. This sequence joins TRBV30 and TRBJ2-1; the match to TRBD1 covers 9 bases. The V segment lost 4 bases and the J segment 0 bases; nucleotides outside the gene matches: 4. This CDR3 is built from 15 residues. Per the germline V gene, CDR1 is GTSNPN and CDR2 is SVGIG (reference sequence).